This is a list of T cell receptor beta chains from one sample in a study of T-cell memory formation after mild COVID-19. TCRdb redid the calling of the 5' RACE reads with MiXCR, one entry per CDR3 protein. The profile covers 200,000 to 250,000 distinct CDR3 sequences, with less than 20% appearing a single time and 3.5% taken by the ten largest. Sequenced sample: PBMCs or a T cell subset sorted from them (not recorded which). The receptors were gathered from a man in his late teens or twenties who had mild COVID-19 (a few samples of this study predate the infection). Cell type and time point are not known. Both conserved end residues are part of each CDR3. Fields, in order: D gene, clone size, V gene, J gene, CDR3 DNA, CDR3 protein. The D gene is left open where the match is weak. Not all rows give a size; the values are once, few, many and, for expanded clones, a class.

d_gene: .; abundance: many; v_gene: TRBV11-2; j_gene: TRBJ2-5; CDR3nt: TGTGCCAGCAGCCTGCGCCCGGGATACGAGACCCAGTACTTC; CDR3aa: CASSLRPGYETQYF
d_gene: TRBD1; abundance: few; v_gene: TRBV7-2; j_gene: TRBJ1-5; CDR3nt: TGTGCCAGCAACGAACAGGGGAGAGATCAGCCCCAGCATTTT; CDR3aa: CASNEQGRDQPQHF
d_gene: .; abundance: few; v_gene: TRBV7-3; j_gene: TRBJ2-3; CDR3nt: TGTGCCAGCACTCTGACCAGGGGCGGTAGGAGCACAGATACGCAGTATTTT; CDR3aa: CASTLTRGGRSTDTQYF
d_gene: TRBD1; abundance: many; v_gene: TRBV5-8; j_gene: TRBJ2-2; CDR3nt: TGTGCCAGCAGTCCGGGACAGTGGGCGAACACCGGGGAGCTGTTTTTT; CDR3aa: CASSPGQWANTGELFF
d_gene: TRBD2; abundance: .; v_gene: TRBV5-1; j_gene: TRBJ2-1; CDR3nt: TGCGCCAGCAGCTTAGGGACTACGGAGGTCCATGAGCAGTTCTTC; CDR3aa: CASSLGTTEVHEQFF
d_gene: TRBD2; abundance: few; v_gene: TRBV3-1; j_gene: TRBJ2-1; CDR3nt: TGTGCCAGCAGCCAAAGCGGGATGGCGGACAATGAGCAGTTCTTC; CDR3aa: CASSQSGMADNEQFF
d_gene: .; abundance: few; v_gene: TRBV19; j_gene: TRBJ2-6; CDR3nt: TGTGCCAGTAGTATCACCAGCTCTGGGGCCAACGTCCTGACTTTC; CDR3aa: CASSITSSGANVLTF
d_gene: TRBD2; abundance: .; v_gene: TRBV9; j_gene: TRBJ2-1; CDR3nt: TGTGCCAGCAGCTCCAGACTAGCGGCGTACAATGAGCAGTTCTTC; CDR3aa: CASSSRLAAYNEQFF
d_gene: TRBD2; abundance: .; v_gene: TRBV2; j_gene: TRBJ2-3; CDR3nt: TGTGCCAGCAGGGTACTAGCGGGAACCACAGATACGCAGTATTTT; CDR3aa: CASRVLAGTTDTQYF
d_gene: .; abundance: .; v_gene: TRBV7-9; j_gene: TRBJ2-7; CDR3nt: TGTGCCAGCAGCTTGGTACGGGGGGCCGTCTACGAGCAGTACTTC; CDR3aa: CASSLVRGAVYEQYF
d_gene: TRBD2; abundance: .; v_gene: TRBV11-3; j_gene: TRBJ2-1; CDR3nt: TGTGCCAGCAGCTTAGTTGCGGGGGGGGTCAATGAGCAGTTCTTC; CDR3aa: CASSLVAGGVNEQFF
d_gene: TRBD2; abundance: .; v_gene: TRBV3-1; j_gene: TRBJ2-1; CDR3nt: TGTGCCAGCAGGCCTGGGGGGGGACCCTACAATGAGCAGTTCTTC; CDR3aa: CASRPGGGPYNEQFF
d_gene: .; abundance: .; v_gene: TRBV6-5; j_gene: TRBJ1-2; CDR3nt: TGTGCCAGCAGTTACTCGGCAGGACTATATGGCTACACCTTC; CDR3aa: CASSYSAGLYGYTF
d_gene: .; abundance: few; v_gene: TRBV7-6; j_gene: TRBJ1-1; CDR3nt: TGTGCCAGCAGCTCGTTCAGGGGGAACACTGAAGCTTTCTTT; CDR3aa: CASSSFRGNTEAFF
d_gene: TRBD1; abundance: .; v_gene: TRBV28; j_gene: TRBJ1-5; CDR3nt: TGTGCCAGCAGTCTACCGGGACAGGGGTTTCCCCAGCATTTT; CDR3aa: CASSLPGQGFPQHF
d_gene: .; abundance: .; v_gene: TRBV7-2; j_gene: TRBJ1-2; CDR3nt: TGTGCCAGCAGCCCGGGACGCCACTATGGCTACACCTTC; CDR3aa: CASSPGRHYGYTF
d_gene: .; abundance: .; v_gene: TRBV10-3; j_gene: TRBJ2-7; CDR3nt: TGTGCCATCAGTGAGTCGGACGGCTACGAGCAGTACTTC; CDR3aa: CAISESDGYEQYF
d_gene: TRBD1; abundance: few; v_gene: TRBV12-3/TRBV12-4; j_gene: TRBJ2-5; CDR3nt: TGTGCCAGCAGTACGACAGGGTTGCCGGAGACCCAGTACTTC; CDR3aa: CASSTTGLPETQYF
d_gene: TRBD2; abundance: .; v_gene: TRBV29-1; j_gene: TRBJ2-1; CDR3nt: TGCAGCGTTGAAGATGGGATAGCGGGGGGGCGTTCCTACAATGAGCAGTTCTTC; CDR3aa: CSVEDGIAGGRSYNEQFF
d_gene: .; abundance: .; v_gene: TRBV7-2; j_gene: TRBJ2-2; CDR3nt: TGTGCCAGCAGCTTAGCCGGGCGGGGAGCAGGGGAGCTGTTTTTT; CDR3aa: CASSLAGRGAGELFF
d_gene: .; abundance: many; v_gene: TRBV7-2; j_gene: TRBJ2-5; CDR3nt: TGTGCCAGCAGCTTAGGAGGCAGGGTAAAGACCCAGTACTTC; CDR3aa: CASSLGGRVKTQYF
d_gene: .; abundance: few; v_gene: TRBV7-9; j_gene: TRBJ1-2; CDR3nt: TGTGCCAGCAGCTTACAGACGGCAGGCTCTAACTATGGCTACACCTTC; CDR3aa: CASSLQTAGSNYGYTF
d_gene: .; abundance: few; v_gene: TRBV7-3; j_gene: TRBJ2-1; CDR3nt: TGTGCCAGCAGCCTAGGGACGGTAGGCGATGAGCAGTTCTTC; CDR3aa: CASSLGTVGDEQFF
d_gene: TRBD1; abundance: .; v_gene: TRBV19; j_gene: TRBJ2-1; CDR3nt: TGTGCCAGTAGTGACCCGGGACAGGGTGGGAATGAGCAGTTCTTC; CDR3aa: CASSDPGQGGNEQFF
d_gene: .; abundance: few; v_gene: TRBV10-2; j_gene: TRBJ1-2; CDR3nt: TGCGCCAGCAGTGATACCCAGCCGGACTATGGCTACACCTTC; CDR3aa: CASSDTQPDYGYTF
d_gene: .; abundance: few; v_gene: TRBV5-1; j_gene: TRBJ2-7; CDR3nt: TGCGCCAGCAGCCCTGGGACGCCCTACGAGCAGTACTTC; CDR3aa: CASSPGTPYEQYF
d_gene: .; abundance: .; v_gene: TRBV5-1; j_gene: TRBJ2-5; CDR3nt: TGCGCCAGCAGCTTGCAGGGTTGGCAAGAGACCCAGTACTTC; CDR3aa: CASSLQGWQETQYF
d_gene: .; abundance: few; v_gene: TRBV7-2; j_gene: TRBJ1-5; CDR3nt: TGTGCCAGCAGCTTAGAGCGAGGGATATATCGGAATCAGCCCCAGCATTTT; CDR3aa: CASSLERGIYRNQPQHF
d_gene: .; abundance: .; v_gene: TRBV5-6; j_gene: TRBJ2-4; CDR3nt: TGTGCCAGCAGCTTGAGTCTGGAGCAGTACTTC; CDR3aa: CASSLSLEQYF
d_gene: TRBD1; abundance: few; v_gene: TRBV4-2; j_gene: TRBJ1-1; CDR3nt: TGTGCCAGCAGCCAAGCCGCAGGGGGCGCGAACACTGAAGCTTTCTTT; CDR3aa: CASSQAAGGANTEAFF
d_gene: .; abundance: few; v_gene: TRBV20-1; j_gene: TRBJ2-1; CDR3nt: TGCAGTGCTACGCAGGGTAGGACCTACAATGAGCAGTTCTTC; CDR3aa: CSATQGRTYNEQFF
d_gene: .; abundance: few; v_gene: TRBV4-3; j_gene: TRBJ1-4; CDR3nt: TGCGCCAGCAGCCAAGATTTTCAGGGGCCCACGGGGGAAAAACTGTTTTTT; CDR3aa: CASSQDFQGPTGEKLFF